This TCR beta chain was recovered during a study of control samples from healthy donors and cancer patients. CDR1 is SNHLY and CDR2 is FYNNEI in the germline V gene. V gave up 6 bases and J gave up 1 base; unmatched junction bases: 2. The CDR3 is made up of 16 amino acids. TCRdb's table, derived via immunoSEQ multiplex PCR, lists solely in-frame clones and lacks some. Among approximately 60,000 clones listed, approximately 90% were seen once. This TCR was sampled from a woman in her forties or fifties with colorectal cancer. The sequenced sample consisted of PBMCs. The chain employs TRBV2 and TRBJ2-1; 14 positions agree with TRBD2. For the CDR3, the DNA is TGTGCCAGCAGGGGACTAGCGGGGGAATCCTACAATGAGCAGTTCTTC. Amino acids: CASRGLAGESYNEQFF.